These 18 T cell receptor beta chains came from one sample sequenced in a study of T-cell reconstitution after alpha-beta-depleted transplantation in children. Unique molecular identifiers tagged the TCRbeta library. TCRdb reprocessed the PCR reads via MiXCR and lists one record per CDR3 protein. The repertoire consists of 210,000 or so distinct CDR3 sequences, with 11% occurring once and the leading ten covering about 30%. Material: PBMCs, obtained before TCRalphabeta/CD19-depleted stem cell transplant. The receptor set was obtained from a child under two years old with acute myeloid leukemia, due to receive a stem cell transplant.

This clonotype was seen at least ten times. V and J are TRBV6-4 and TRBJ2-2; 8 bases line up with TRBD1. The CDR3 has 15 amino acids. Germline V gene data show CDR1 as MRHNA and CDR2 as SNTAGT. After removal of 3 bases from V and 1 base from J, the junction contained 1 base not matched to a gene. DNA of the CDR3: TGTGCCAGCAGTGAAGGACAGGGGAACACCGGGGAGCTGTTTTTT. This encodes CASSEGQGNTGELFF.

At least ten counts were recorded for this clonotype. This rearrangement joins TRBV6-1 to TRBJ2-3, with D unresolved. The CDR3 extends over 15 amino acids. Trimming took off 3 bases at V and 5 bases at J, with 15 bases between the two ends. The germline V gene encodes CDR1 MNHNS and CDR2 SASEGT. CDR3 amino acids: CASSERFTPQDTQYF. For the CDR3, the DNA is TGTGCCAGCAGTGAGAGGTTCACACCTCAAGATACGCAGTATTTT.

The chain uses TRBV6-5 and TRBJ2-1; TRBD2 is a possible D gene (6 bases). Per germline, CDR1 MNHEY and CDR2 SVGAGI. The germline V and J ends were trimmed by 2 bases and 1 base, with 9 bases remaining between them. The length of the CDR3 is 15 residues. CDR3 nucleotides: TGTGCCAGCAGTTACCGGAGCGGGTCCTACAATGAGCAGTTCTTC. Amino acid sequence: CASSYRSGSYNEQFF.

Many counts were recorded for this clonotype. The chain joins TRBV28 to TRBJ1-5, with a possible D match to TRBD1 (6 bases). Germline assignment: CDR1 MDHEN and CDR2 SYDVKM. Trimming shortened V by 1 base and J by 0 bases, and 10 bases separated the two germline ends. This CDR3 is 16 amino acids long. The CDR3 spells CASSLYDRSSNQPQHF. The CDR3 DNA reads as TGTGCCAGCAGTTTATACGACAGGTCTAGCAATCAGCCCCAGCATTTT.

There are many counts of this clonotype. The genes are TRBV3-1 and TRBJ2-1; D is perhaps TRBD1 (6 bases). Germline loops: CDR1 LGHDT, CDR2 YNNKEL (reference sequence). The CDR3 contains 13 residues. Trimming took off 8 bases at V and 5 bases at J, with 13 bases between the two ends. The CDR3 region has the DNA TGTGCCAGCCGTCAGGACAGCCACAATGAGCAGTTCTTC. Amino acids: CASRQDSHNEQFF.

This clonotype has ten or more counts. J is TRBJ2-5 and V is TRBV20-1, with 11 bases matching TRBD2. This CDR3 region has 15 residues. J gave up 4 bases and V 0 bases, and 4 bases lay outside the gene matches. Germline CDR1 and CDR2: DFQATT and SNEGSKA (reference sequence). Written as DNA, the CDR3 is TGCAGTGCTAGAGACCCCCTAGCGGGAGGAGAGACCCAGTACTTC. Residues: CSARDPLAGGETQYF.

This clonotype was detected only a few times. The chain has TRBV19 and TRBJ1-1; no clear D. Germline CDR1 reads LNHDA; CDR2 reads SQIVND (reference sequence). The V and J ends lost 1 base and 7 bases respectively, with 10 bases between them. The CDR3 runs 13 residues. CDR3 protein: CASSIGRQDEAFF. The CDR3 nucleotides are TGTGCCAGTAGTATAGGTCGGCAGGATGAAGCTTTCTTT.

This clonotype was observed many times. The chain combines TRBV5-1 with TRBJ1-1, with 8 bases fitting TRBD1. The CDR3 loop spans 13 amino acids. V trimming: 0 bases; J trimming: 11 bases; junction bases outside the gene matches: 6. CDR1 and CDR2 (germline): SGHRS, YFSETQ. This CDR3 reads CASSLGQGWEAFF. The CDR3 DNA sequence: TGCGCCAGCAGCTTGGGACAGGGGTGGGAGGCTTTCTTT. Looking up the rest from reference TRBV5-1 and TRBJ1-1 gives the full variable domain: KAGVTQTPRYLIKTRGQQVTLSCSPISGHRSVSWYQQTPGQGLQFLFEYFSETQRNKGNFPGRFSGRQFSNSRSEMNVSTLELGDSALYLCASSLGQGWEAFFGQGTRLTVV.

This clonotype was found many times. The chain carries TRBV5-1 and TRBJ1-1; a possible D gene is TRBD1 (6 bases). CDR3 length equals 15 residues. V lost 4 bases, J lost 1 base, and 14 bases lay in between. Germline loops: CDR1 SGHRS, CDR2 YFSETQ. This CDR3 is CASSTGQFRNTEAFF. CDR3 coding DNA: TGCGCCAGCAGCACCGGACAGTTCAGGAACACTGAAGCTTTCTTT.

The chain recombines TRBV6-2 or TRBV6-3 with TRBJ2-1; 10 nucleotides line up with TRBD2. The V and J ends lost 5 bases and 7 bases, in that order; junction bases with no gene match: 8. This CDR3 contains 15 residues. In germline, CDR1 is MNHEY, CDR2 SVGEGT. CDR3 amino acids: CASSAGLAGENEQFF. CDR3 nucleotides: TGTGCCAGCAGTGCCGGCCTAGCGGGGGAGAATGAGCAGTTCTTC.

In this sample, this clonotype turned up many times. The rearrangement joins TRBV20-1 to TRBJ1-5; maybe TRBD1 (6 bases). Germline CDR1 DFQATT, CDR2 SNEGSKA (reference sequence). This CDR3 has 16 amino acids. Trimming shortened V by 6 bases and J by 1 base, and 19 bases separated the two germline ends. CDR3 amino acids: CSATPPGTPSNQPQHF. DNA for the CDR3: TGCAGTGCAACTCCTCCCGGGACACCCAGCAATCAGCCCCAGCATTTT.

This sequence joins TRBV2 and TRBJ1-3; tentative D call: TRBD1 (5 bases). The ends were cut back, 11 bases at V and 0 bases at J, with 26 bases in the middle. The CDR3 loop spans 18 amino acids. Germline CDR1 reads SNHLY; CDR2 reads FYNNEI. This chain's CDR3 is CAFSLGSGWGGSGNTIYF. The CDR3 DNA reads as TGTGCCTTCAGTTTAGGGTCCGGTTGGGGGGGCTCTGGAAACACCATATATTTT.

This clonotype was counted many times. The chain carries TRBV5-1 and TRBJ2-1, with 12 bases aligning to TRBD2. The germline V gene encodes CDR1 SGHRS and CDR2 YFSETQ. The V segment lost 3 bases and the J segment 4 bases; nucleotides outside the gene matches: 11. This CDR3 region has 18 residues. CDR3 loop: CASSSSKRLAGAYNEQFF. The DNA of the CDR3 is TGCGCCAGCAGCTCATCCAAACGACTAGCGGGAGCTTACAATGAGCAGTTCTTC.

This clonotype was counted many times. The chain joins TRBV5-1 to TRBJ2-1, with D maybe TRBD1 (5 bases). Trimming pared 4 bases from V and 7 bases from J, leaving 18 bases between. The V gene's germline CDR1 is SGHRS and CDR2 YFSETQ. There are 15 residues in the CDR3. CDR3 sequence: CASSEQGAGLNEQFF. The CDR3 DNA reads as TGCGCCAGCAGCGAACAAGGGGCCGGATTGAATGAGCAGTTCTTC.

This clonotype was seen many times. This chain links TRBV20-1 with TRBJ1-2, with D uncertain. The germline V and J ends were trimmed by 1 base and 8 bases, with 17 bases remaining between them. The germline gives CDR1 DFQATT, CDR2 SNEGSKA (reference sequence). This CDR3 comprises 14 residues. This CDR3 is CSARVARLFGGYTF. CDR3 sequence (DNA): TGCAGTGCTAGAGTTGCACGCCTGTTCGGGGGCTACACCTTC.

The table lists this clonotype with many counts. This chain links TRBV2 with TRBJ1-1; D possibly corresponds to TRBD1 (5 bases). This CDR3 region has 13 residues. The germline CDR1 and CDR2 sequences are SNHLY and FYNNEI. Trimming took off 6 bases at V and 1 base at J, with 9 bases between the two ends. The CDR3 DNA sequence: TGTGCCAGCAGAGAGACAGAGAACACTGAAGCTTTCTTT. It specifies CASRETENTEAFF.

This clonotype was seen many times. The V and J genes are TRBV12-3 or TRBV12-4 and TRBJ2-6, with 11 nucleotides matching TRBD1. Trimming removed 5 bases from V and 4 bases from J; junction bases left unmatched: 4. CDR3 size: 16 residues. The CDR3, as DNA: TGTGCCAGCAGTCGGACAGGGGGCGCCGGGGCCAACGTCCTGACTTTC. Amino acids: CASSRTGGAGANVLTF.

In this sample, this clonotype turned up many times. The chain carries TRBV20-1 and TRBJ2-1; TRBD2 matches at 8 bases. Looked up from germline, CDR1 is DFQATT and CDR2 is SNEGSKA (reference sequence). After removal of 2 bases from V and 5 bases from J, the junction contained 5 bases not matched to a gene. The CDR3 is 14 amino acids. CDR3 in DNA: TGCAGTGCTAGAACCGGGGGGGGGCACAATGAGCAGTTCTTC. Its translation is CSARTGGGHNEQFF.